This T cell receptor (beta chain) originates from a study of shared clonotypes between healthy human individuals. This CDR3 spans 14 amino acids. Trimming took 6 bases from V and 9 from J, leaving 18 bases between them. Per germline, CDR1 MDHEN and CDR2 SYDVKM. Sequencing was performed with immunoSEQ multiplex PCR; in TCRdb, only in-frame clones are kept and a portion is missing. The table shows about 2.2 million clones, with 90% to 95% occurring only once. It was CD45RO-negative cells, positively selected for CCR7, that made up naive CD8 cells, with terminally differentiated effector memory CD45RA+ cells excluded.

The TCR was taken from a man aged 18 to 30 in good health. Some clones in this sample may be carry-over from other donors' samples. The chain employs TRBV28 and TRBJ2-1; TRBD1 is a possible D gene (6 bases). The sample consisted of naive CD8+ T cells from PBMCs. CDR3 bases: TGTGCCAGCAGCACCAGGACAGAGCCGACTGAGCAGTTCTTC. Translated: CASSTRTEPTEQFF.